This TCR beta chain was obtained from a study of cytomegalovirus exposure and HLA in healthy donors. Study results and caveats: A later analysis reportedly identified an Asian-associated ancestry cluster as carrying fewer N-insertions than the roughly 670-donor mean. Reported results showed that the classifier diagnosed cytomegalovirus status with high specificity and sensitivity.

Trimming took off 5 bases at V and 4 bases at J, with 12 bases between the two ends. Germline V lookup: CDR1 SEHNR, CDR2 FQNEAQ (reference sequence). The CDR3 covers 14 residues. PCR primers comprised 60 Vbeta and 13 Jbeta primers. Using immunoSEQ multiplex PCR, the repertoire was profiled, and TCRdb retains in-frame clones only, with some absent. Of over 100,000 clones listed, more than 60% are singletons. This clone was observed a handful of times. Its antigen is not known. Material for sequencing was PBMCs. V is TRBV7-9 and J is TRBJ1-5; possibly TRBD1 for D (5 bases). This sequence was found in a female donor in good health and CMV-seronegative. The CDR3 region has the DNA TGTGCCAGCAGCCCCGCGGGGGGAAATCAGCCCCAGCATTTT. This translates into CASSPAGGNQPQHF. Based on the CDR3 plus reference TRBV7-9 and TRBJ1-5, the full variable domain is DTGVSQNPRHKITKRGQNVTFRCDPISEHNRLYWYRQTLGQGPEFLTYFQNEAQLEKSRLLSDRFSAERPKGSFSTLEIQRTEQGDSAMYLCASSPAGGNQPQHFGDGTRLSIL.